The clone carrying this TCR beta chain was recorded a few times. Its antigen remains unidentified. Germline CDR1 and CDR2: KGHSH and LQKENI. The CDR3 is made up of 17 amino acids. Trimming pared 2 bases from V and 1 base from J, leaving 17 bases between. This sample is drawn from a study of cytomegalovirus exposure and HLA in healthy donors. In the PCR, 60 Vbeta and 13 Jbeta primers were used. Data came from immunoSEQ multiplex PCR; TCRdb stores just in-frame clones and leaves some out. The sample has approximately 100,000 clones, approximately 77% seen once. General study points: When presence/absence was analysed, sequencing depth was taken to be roughly uniform across donors. Later analysis showed most CMV-associated TCR beta chains appearing HLA-restricted. DRB1 had the most TCR associations and HLA-C the fewest, a later analysis found, with rates varying by HLA locus.

The chain carries TRBV18 and TRBJ1-1; weak D call: TRBD1 (5 bases). The sequenced material came from PBMCs. The TCR comes from a woman in her 40s in good health and CMV-seronegative. CDR3 protein: CASSPTQDIQPNTEAFF. The CDR3 DNA follows: TGTGCCAGCTCACCAACGCAGGACATACAACCGAACACTGAAGCTTTCTTT.